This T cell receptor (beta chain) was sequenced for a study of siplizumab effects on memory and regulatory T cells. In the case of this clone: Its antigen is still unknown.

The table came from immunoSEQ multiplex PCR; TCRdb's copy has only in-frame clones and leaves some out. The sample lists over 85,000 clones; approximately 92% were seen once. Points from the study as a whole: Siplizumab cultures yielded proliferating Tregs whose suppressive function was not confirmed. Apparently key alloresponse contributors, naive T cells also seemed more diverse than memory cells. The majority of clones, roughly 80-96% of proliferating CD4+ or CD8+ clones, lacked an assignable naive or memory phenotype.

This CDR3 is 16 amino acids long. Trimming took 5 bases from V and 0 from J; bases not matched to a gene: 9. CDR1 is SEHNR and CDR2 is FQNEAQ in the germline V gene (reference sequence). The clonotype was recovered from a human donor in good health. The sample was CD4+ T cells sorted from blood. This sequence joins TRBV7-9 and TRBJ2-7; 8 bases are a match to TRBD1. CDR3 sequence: CASSKDPGQGSYEQYF. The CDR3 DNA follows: TGTGCCAGCAGCAAGGACCCAGGACAGGGCTCCTACGAGCAGTACTTC.